These 13 T cell receptor beta chains came from one sample sequenced in a study of human T cells and chemical hapten exposure. Time point described: patch test 1, 2 weeks after DPC sensitization. Stated treatment: therapeutic diphenylcyclopropenone sensitization with weekly scalp DPC. TCRdb recomputed calls from the RACE reads with MiXCR, one row per CDR3 protein. The sample records approximately 400,000 distinct CDR3 sequences, 4% to 5.5% being singletons. Source: whole blood, taken in connection with sensitization to the hapten diphenylcyclopropenone (DPC). These receptors were collected from a woman aged 50 to 60 with alopecia areata. Some clones in this sample may be carry-over from other donors' samples.

J is TRBJ1-1 and V is TRBV27; 7 bases map to TRBD1. Germline V CDR1 and CDR2: MNHEY, SMNVEV (reference sequence). CDR3 length equals 13 residues. V was pared by 5 bases and J by 4 bases, with 4 bases of the junction left unmatched. The CDR3 nucleotides read TGTGCCAGCAGTACTTGGACAGGCACTGAAGCTTTCTTT. Its translation is CASSTWTGTEAFF.

This clonotype came up many times. The chain employs TRBV9 and TRBJ1-5, with D unresolved. The CDR3 length is 13 residues. Germline CDR1 SGDLS, CDR2 YYNGEE. Trimming removed 0 bases from V and 5 bases from J, with 6 bases in between. The CDR3 loop reads CASSVDRDQPQHF. The CDR3, as DNA: TGTGCCAGCAGCGTAGACCGCGATCAGCCCCAGCATTTT.

This clonotype was recorded at least ten times. The chain recombines TRBV7-9 with TRBJ2-7; D might be TRBD2 (6 bases). Trimming left V 5 bases short and J 3 bases short, with 14 bases between. This CDR3 contains 14 residues. The germline V gene encodes CDR1 SEHNR and CDR2 FQNEAQ (reference sequence). The CDR3 protein is CASSRTRGLYEQYF. The CDR3 DNA reads TGTGCCAGCAGCCGCACCCGGGGACTCTACGAGCAGTACTTC.

This clonotype was observed at least ten times. The V gene is TRBV20-1, the J gene TRBJ1-4, with D possibly matching TRBD1 (5 bases). The CDR3 is 12 residues long. The germline V gene encodes CDR1 DFQATT and CDR2 SNEGSKA (reference sequence). Between the trimmed V and J ends, which lost 3 bases and 5 bases, there was a span of 7 bases. The DNA of the CDR3 is TGCAGTGCTAGGGAGGGGAATGAAAAACTGTTTTTT. Its translation: CSAREGNEKLFF.

This clonotype has at least ten counts. The chain uses TRBV6-1 and TRBJ2-1; D is unresolved. CDR1 is MNHNS, CDR2 SASEGT, per germline. V gave up 10 bases and J gave up 3 bases, with 13 bases separating them. The CDR3 runs 13 residues. The CDR3 is CAIRPGDYNEQFF. For the CDR3, the DNA is TGTGCCATCCGGCCTGGGGACTACAATGAGCAGTTCTTC.

This clonotype was picked up many times. The V call is TRBV20-1, the J call TRBJ1-5; no clear D gene. V was trimmed by 1 base and J by 0 bases, leaving 13 bases between them. The germline V gene encodes CDR1 DFQATT and CDR2 SNEGSKA (reference sequence). The length of the CDR3 is 16 residues. The CDR3 is CSARGFERNSNQPQHF. The CDR3 DNA sequence: TGCAGTGCTAGAGGGTTCGAGAGAAATAGCAATCAGCCCCAGCATTTT.

As to this clonotype: Possible read error: a much larger clone is one base away. The gene calls are TRBV6-6 and TRBJ2-5; no firm D call. The germline V gene has CDR1 MNHNY and CDR2 SVGAGI (reference sequence). CDR3 size: 13 residues. The chain's CDR3 is CASSTVSVETQNF. The CDR3 bases are TGTGCCAGCAGCACAGTATCGGTAGAGACCCAGAACTTC.

This clonotype was seen a few times. The chain is built from TRBV7-2 and TRBJ2-6; 7 positions agree with TRBD1. The CDR3 covers 17 residues. With 5 bases clipped from V and 3 bases from J, the junction kept 10 bases outside the gene matches. CDR1 and CDR2 (germline): SGHTA, FQGNSA. The CDR3 DNA is TGTGCCAGCAGCCGAGAATTACAGGGGTATGGGGCCAACGTCCTGACTTTC. It is translated as CASSRELQGYGANVLTF.

The table lists this clonotype with a few counts. The chain is built from TRBV5-1 and TRBJ1-1; weak D call: TRBD1 (5 bases). In germline, CDR1 is SGHRS, CDR2 YFSETQ. The length of the CDR3 is 12 residues. Trimming removed 0 bases at V and 11 bases at J, with 11 bases between. The DNA for the CDR3 is TGCGCCAGCAGCTTGGGGGGCCTTGGCGCTTTCTTT. Its protein product is CASSLGGLGAFF. The full variable domain, rest sourced from reference TRBV5-1 and TRBJ1-1, is KAGVTQTPRYLIKTRGQQVTLSCSPISGHRSVSWYQQTPGQGLQFLFEYFSETQRNKGNFPGRFSGRQFSNSRSEMNVSTLELGDSALYLCASSLGGLGAFFGQGTRLTVV.

The chain links TRBV10-3 to TRBJ2-7; 11 bases are a match to TRBD1. Looked up from germline, CDR1 is ENHRY and CDR2 is SYGVKD. With V trimmed by 3 bases and J by 6 bases, 10 bases remained unmatched. The CDR3 is made up of 16 amino acids. The CDR3 DNA reads TGTGCCATCAGTGATAACCGGGACAGGGGGTTATTCGAGCAGTACTTC. Amino acids: CAISDNRDRGLFEQYF.

This clonotype appeared many times. The genes are TRBV29-1 and TRBJ1-2; TRBD1 is a possible D gene (5 bases). Trimming left V 3 bases short and J 7 bases short, with 15 bases between. Looked up from germline, CDR1 is SQVTM and CDR2 is ANQGSEA. The CDR3 spans 13 residues. CDR3 sequence (DNA): TGCAGCGTTGAGACCGGACAACGTGTTGGCTACACCTTC. Translation gives CSVETGQRVGYTF.

This clonotype was seen ten or more times. The chain links TRBV20-1 to TRBJ2-1, with D possibly being TRBD1 or TRBD2 (6 bases each). The CDR3 totals 16 residues. Trimming shortened V by 2 bases and J by 0 bases, and 14 bases separated the two germline ends. Germline CDR1 and CDR2: DFQATT and SNEGSKA (reference sequence). This CDR3 is CSARTGTLSSYNEQFF. CDR3 DNA sequence: TGCAGTGCTAGAACAGGGACTCTAAGCTCCTACAATGAGCAGTTCTTC.

This clonotype appeared many times. The chain recombines TRBV6-6 with TRBJ2-5; maybe TRBD1 (5 bases). Trimming pared 0 bases from V and 3 bases from J, leaving 14 bases between. Germline values: CDR1 MNHNY, CDR2 SVGAGI (reference sequence). The CDR3 spans 16 residues. CDR3 nucleotides: TGTGCCAGCAGTTACTCGATAGGCGCGACAGAAGAGACCCAGTACTTC. Translation: CASSYSIGATEETQYF.